A selection of T cell receptor beta chains follows, all from one sample in a study of monozygotic twins with inflammatory bowel disease. TCRdb re-called the 5' RACE reads and catalogs CDR3 proteins one per entry, DNA excluded. The listing records about 170,000 distinct CDR3 sequences. The sample comprised blood. The receptors come from a human donor with ulcerative colitis or Crohn's disease, or a healthy co-twin of an affected twin (not recorded which). Both conserved end residues are part of each CDR3. Each record gives: J gene, V gene, CDR3 protein.

>TRBJ2-7|TRBV23-1
CASSQPLMAGGPFSYEQYF
>TRBJ2-2|TRBV6-1
CASSVQLAAGELFF
>TRBJ2-1|TRBV27
CASTFLSTVYNEQFF
>TRBJ2-1|TRBV5-4
CASSLVSSSYNEQFF
>TRBJ1-1|TRBV18
CASSLSDRESFF
>TRBJ2-3|TRBV7-3
CASSLGLAGGSDTQYF
>TRBJ2-7|TRBV7-8
CASSLGTSRPYEQYF
>TRBJ2-1|TRBV3-1
CASSQDGGNPYNEQFF
>TRBJ2-2|TRBV18
CASSPLYGLNTGELFF
>TRBJ1-2|TRBV10-3
CAISGQGDLNYGYTF
>TRBJ2-2|TRBV5-1
CASSLRAGGAANTGELFF
>TRBJ2-6|TRBV12-3/TRBV12-4
CASSFEGETSGANVLTF
>TRBJ1-1|TRBV10-3
CAISLDRENTEAFF
>TRBJ2-1|TRBV12-3/TRBV12-4
CASSFGPVSYNEQFF
>TRBJ1-6|TRBV20-1
CSARDRYGTYNSPLHF
>TRBJ1-1|TRBV9
CASSVGVGTKAFF
>TRBJ2-5|TRBV7-6
CASSSGLTSGYQETQYF
>TRBJ1-3|TRBV3-1
CASSQDGSGNTIYF
>TRBJ2-7|TRBV5-1
CASSLVRSTYEQYF
>TRBJ2-7|TRBV2
CASTPGPRDEQYF
>TRBJ2-7|TRBV7-3
CASSLRLGSSYEQYF
>TRBJ2-7|TRBV6-1
CASSEKVLAASYEQYF
>TRBJ2-3|TRBV12-3/TRBV12-4
CASSLSGIGTDTQYF
>TRBJ2-7|TRBV6-1
CASSEGLVAGLSYEQYF
>TRBJ2-3|TRBV5-4
CASSPGGQDDTQYF
>TRBJ2-7|TRBV20-1
CSARVSSGGRSYEQYF
>TRBJ2-3|TRBV24-1
CATSDWGLAASTDTQYF
>TRBJ2-1|TRBV6-2/TRBV6-3
CASTPPGQGNEQFF
>TRBJ2-5|TRBV2
CASNGAGETQYF
>TRBJ2-1|TRBV6-1
CASRDQLSAGGLVEQFF
>TRBJ2-3|TRBV11-3
CASSPTRLSDTQYF
>TRBJ2-2|TRBV4-1
CASSQAQEGFTGELFF
>TRBJ2-3|TRBV5-4
CASSLVRLAGVFGTDTQYF
>TRBJ2-3|TRBV29-1
CSVDSGDREDF
>TRBJ2-3|TRBV6-4
CAGSDAGRSTDTQYF
>TRBJ2-7|TRBV7-8
CASSLAGSRSYEQYF
>TRBJ2-1|TRBV6-2/TRBV6-3
CASSQSPDNEQFF
>TRBJ2-3|TRBV3-1
CASSQVRGSTQYF
>TRBJ2-7|TRBV28
CASSPNSGTGEYF
>TRBJ2-2|TRBV24-1
CATSDLSGRGVRELFF